The sample holds a few counts of the clone carrying this TCR beta chain. The CDR3 extends over 14 amino acids. With 2 bases clipped from V and 5 bases from J, the junction kept 5 bases outside the gene matches. TCRbeta library construction was performed incorporating unique molecular identifiers. TCRdb recomputed calls from the PCR reads with MiXCR, one row per CDR3 protein. In the table there are about 830,000 distinct CDR3 sequences, less than 20% of which are singletons. This sample stems from a study of T-cell reconstitution after alpha-beta-depleted transplantation in children. The sequences come from PBMCs, mostly from graft donor cells, collected 360 days after TCRalphabeta/CD19-depleted stem cell transplant. The chain employs TRBV12-3 or TRBV12-4 and TRBJ2-7; 8 positions match TRBD2. This TCR was recovered from a male patient between 10 and 17 years old who had a stem cell transplant for acute lymphoblastic leukemia, so the T cells may come from the graft donor. The CDR3 DNA follows: TGTGCCAGCAGTTTACGACTAGCGATCCACGAGCAGTACTTC. Protein: CASSLRLAIHEQYF.